What follows are 21 T cell receptor beta chains derived from one specimen sequenced in a study of TIL therapy for anti-PD-1-resistant metastatic lung cancer. The immunoSEQ assay was v3. Measured with immunoSEQ multiplex PCR; TCRdb has only the in-frame clones, and not every one. Of tens of thousands of clones in the sample, 79% were seen once. Noted time point: pre-treatment sample, taken before nivolumab and TIL therapy. The sequencing used blood, collected at baseline. Receptors were obtained from a woman between 30 and 85 years old with non-small cell lung cancer.

The rearrangement joins TRBV29-1 to TRBJ2-1; TRBD2 aligns across 10 bases. V was pared by 7 bases and J by 2 bases, with 14 bases of the junction left unmatched. Per the germline V gene, CDR1 is SQVTM and CDR2 is ANQGSEA. The CDR3 sequence is 17 residues long. The CDR3 sequence is CSARSRTSGLTYNEQFF. The CDR3 DNA follows: TGCAGCGCAAGAAGCAGGACTAGCGGCCTTACCTACAATGAGCAGTTCTTC.

The rearrangement uses TRBV6-1 and TRBJ1-4; D not certain. The V gene's germline CDR1 is MNHNS and CDR2 SASEGT. The germline V and J ends were trimmed by 4 bases and 8 bases, with 20 bases remaining between them. The CDR3 extends over 16 amino acids. The CDR3 loop reads CASSGSSIGFWEKLFF. CDR3 DNA sequence: TGTGCCAGCAGTGGGTCATCAATCGGCTTTTGGGAAAAACTGTTTTTT.

This chain links TRBV6-1 with TRBJ1-1, with TRBD1 as a possible D gene (5 bases). Trimming stripped 5 bases from V and 4 bases from J, with 17 bases between. Germline assignment: CDR1 MNHNS and CDR2 SASEGT. This CDR3 is built from 15 residues. The CDR3 region has the DNA TGTGCCAGCAGTCCAAGGGGCAGGGCGGGCACTGAAGCTTTCTTT. As protein: CASSPRGRAGTEAFF.

This clone is a singleton in its sample. The chain joins TRBV4-3 to TRBJ2-7; 7 bases agree with TRBD2. CDR3 length: 14 amino acids. V lost 1 base to trimming and J lost 3 bases; unmatched junction nucleotides: 3. The germline CDR1 and CDR2 sequences are LGHNA and YSLEER. In nucleotides, the CDR3 is TGCGCCAGCAGCCAAGGACCGGGGGGCTACGAGCAGTACTTC. Its protein product is CASSQGPGGYEQYF.

This clone was counted a single time. The CDR3 coding sequence is TGTGCCAGCAGCCAAACTATAGAACCGAAAACGGACAGAGTCCTAGACACAGATACGCAGTATTTT. Protein: CASSQTIEPKTDRVLDTDTQYF. The chain couples TRBV14 to TRBJ2-3; D might be TRBD1 (6 bases). Trimming took 2 bases from V and 2 from J, leaving 32 bases between them. Germline CDR1 reads SGHDN; CDR2 reads FVKESK. The CDR3 consists of 22 residues.

This chain joins TRBV6-5 and TRBJ1-5; D unclear. V lost 0 bases, J lost 7 bases, and 7 bases lay in between. CDR1 and CDR2 (germline): MNHEY, SVGAGI. This CDR3 is 13 amino acids long. DNA of the CDR3: TGTGCCAGCAGTTACTCGCAACTCCAGCCCCAGCATTTT. Translating gives CASSYSQLQPQHF.

The V call is TRBV5-6, the J call TRBJ1-2; D is undetermined. There are 15 residues in the CDR3. Germline V gene sequence: CDR1 SGHDT, CDR2 YYEEEE. V lost 0 bases and J lost 4, with 13 bases in between. CDR3 bases: TGTGCCAGCAGCTTGGAGCGTCAGCAACTCTATGGCTACACCTTC. Its protein product is CASSLERQQLYGYTF. Together with reference TRBV5-6 and TRBJ1-2, the CDR3 gives the full variable domain: DAGVTQSPTHLIKTRGQQVTLRCSPKSGHDTVSWYQQALGQGPQFIFQYYEEEERQRGNFPDRFSGHQFPNYSSELNVNALLLGDSALYLCASSLERQQLYGYTFGSGTRLTVV.

This sequence joins TRBV7-9 and TRBJ1-2, with D uncertain. CDR3 length equals 16 residues. Per the germline V gene, CDR1 is SEHNR and CDR2 is FQNEAQ (reference sequence). V lost 1 base and J 2 bases, leaving 14 bases between the germline ends. The CDR3 loop reads CASSLGVSGTNYGYTF. CDR3 nucleotide sequence: TGTGCCAGCAGCTTAGGGGTCTCGGGCACAAACTATGGCTACACCTTC.

The chain carries TRBV6-1 and TRBJ2-7; no clear D gene. The V gene's germline CDR1 is MNHNS and CDR2 SASEGT. This CDR3 is built from 14 residues. V lost 7 bases and J lost 0, with 13 bases in between. The CDR3 nucleotides read TGTGCCAGCACCCTTTCCCCCCTCTCCTACGAGCAGTACTTC. Protein: CASTLSPLSYEQYF.

This clone was counted a single time. The V call is TRBV9, the J call TRBJ2-3, with no clear D. The CDR3 is 14 residues long. V was pared by 1 base and J by 0 bases, with 6 bases between. CDR1 SGDLS and CDR2 YYNGEE come from the germline V gene. CDR3 in amino acids: CASSVSSSTDTQYF. The CDR3 region has the DNA TGTGCCAGCAGCGTATCCTCAAGCACAGATACGCAGTATTTT.

This chain links TRBV6-5 with TRBJ1-2; TRBD1 might be the D (5 bases). The V and J ends lost 7 bases and 6 bases respectively, with 21 bases between them. The CDR3 is 15 residues long. CDR1 is MNHEY, CDR2 SVGAGI, per germline. The DNA for the CDR3 is TGTGCCAGCACTATTAGTATTTCTGGGGCTGATGGCTACACCTTC. Translated: CASTISISGADGYTF.

The chain recombines TRBV5-5 with TRBJ2-6; 8 nucleotides match TRBD1. CDR3 length: 18 amino acids. CDR1 is SGHKS and CDR2 is YYEKEE in the germline V gene (reference sequence). The ends lost 1 base at V and 0 bases at J; junction bases unmatched: 6. This chain's CDR3 is CASSLLRGPHSGANVLTF. In DNA, the CDR3 is TGTGCCAGCAGCTTGCTCAGGGGGCCCCACTCTGGGGCCAACGTCCTGACTTTC.

The J gene is TRBJ2-3, the V gene TRBV2; 8 bases agree with TRBD2. The V gene's germline CDR1 is SNHLY and CDR2 FYNNEI. V shed 7 bases and J 4 bases; nucleotides not matched to a gene: 13. The CDR3 runs to 16 residues. CDR3: CASKSDGGGLSDTQYF. CDR3 DNA: TGTGCCAGCAAATCGGATGGCGGGGGGTTGTCAGATACGCAGTATTTT.

The CDR3 sequence: CSAPRDTQYF. The CDR3 region has the DNA TGCAGTGCTCCGAGGGATACGCAGTATTTT. The V and J genes are TRBV20-1 and TRBJ2-3; no clear D gene. V was shortened by 5 bases and J by 6 bases, with 6 bases between the two germline ends. The CDR3 loop spans 10 amino acids. Germline-derived CDR1 and CDR2 are DFQATT and SNEGSKA (reference sequence).

The CDR3 DNA reads TGTGCCAGCTTGGTGTTTAACACCGGGGAGCTGTTTTTT. This encodes CASLVFNTGELFF. The chain has TRBV28 and TRBJ2-2; D call uncertain. This CDR3 has 13 amino acids. CDR1 is MDHEN and CDR2 is SYDVKM in the germline V gene. Trimming left V 8 bases short and J 2 bases short, with 9 bases between.

The rearrangement links TRBV10-1 to TRBJ2-7; a weak D match, TRBD2 (5 bases). The length of the CDR3 is 13 residues. Per germline, CDR1 WNHNN and CDR2 SYGVQD (reference sequence). V lost 5 bases and J 3 bases, leaving 11 bases between the germline ends. The CDR3 region is CASSSSGFYEQYF. For the CDR3, the DNA is TGCGCCAGCAGTTCATCGGGGTTCTACGAGCAGTACTTC.

This chain connects TRBV7-2 to TRBJ2-7; perhaps TRBD1 as D (5 bases). The length of the CDR3 is 12 residues. V gave up 2 bases and J gave up 3 bases, with 5 bases separating them. The V gene's germline CDR1 is SGHTA and CDR2 FQGNSA. The chain's CDR3 is CASSLQGYEQYF. The DNA of the CDR3 is TGTGCCAGCAGCTTACAGGGCTACGAGCAGTACTTC.

This chain uses TRBV19 with TRBJ1-1; D is possibly TRBD1 (6 bases). CDR1 and CDR2 from the germline V gene are LNHDA and SQIVND (reference sequence). The CDR3 is made up of 13 amino acids. V was pared by 5 bases and J by 8 bases, with 15 bases between. The CDR3 reads CASSSWTDMEAFF. The CDR3 bases are TGTGCCAGTAGTTCCTGGACAGACATGGAAGCTTTCTTT.

The gene calls are TRBV18 and TRBJ1-4; D possibly corresponds to TRBD1 (5 bases). This CDR3 is 14 amino acids long. Germline loops: CDR1 KGHSH, CDR2 LQKENI. The V and J ends lost 1 base and 2 bases respectively, with 5 bases between them. CDR3 sequence reads: CASSPRGTNEKLFF. DNA of the CDR3: TGTGCCAGCTCACCACGGGGGACTAATGAAAAACTGTTTTTT.

The chain recombines TRBV6-1 with TRBJ1-1; perhaps TRBD1 as D (5 bases). Germline assignment: CDR1 MNHNS and CDR2 SASEGT. This CDR3 is 12 amino acids long. Trimming stripped 7 bases from V and 4 bases from J, with 10 bases between. The CDR3 reads CASTQGGTEAFF. CDR3 nucleotide sequence: TGTGCCAGCACCCAGGGAGGCACTGAAGCTTTCTTT.

V and J are TRBV5-1 and TRBJ2-3; TRBD1 matches 7 bases. Germline CDR1 reads SGHRS; CDR2 reads YFSETQ. The CDR3 contains 14 residues. The V and J ends lost 4 bases and 1 base, in that order; junction bases with no gene match: 3. The CDR3 spells CASSAGQGTDTQYF. CDR3 DNA sequence: TGCGCCAGCAGCGCTGGACAGGGCACAGATACGCAGTATTTT.